The rows below give T cell receptor beta chains drawn from one sample of a study of blood T cells in healthy people across ages. One entry per CDR3 protein results from TCRdb running MiXCR on the 5' RACE reads. Of more than 900,000 distinct CDR3 sequences listed, less than 25% were seen once; the top ten hold about 0.69%. These data also featured in a second study, about T cells of mothers and their children.

The sample comprised blood. All receptors come from a girl aged 2 to 10 in good health. CDR3s include the opening cysteine and the closing phenylalanine or tryptophan. A D gene is named only where the DNA matches it firmly. The size of a clone is reported for some rows only, either as once, few or many, or as a class for expanded clones.

j_gene	len	v_gene	d_gene	abundance	CDR3nt	CDR3aa
TRBJ2-3	14	TRBV11-1	NA	NA	TGTGCCAGCAGCTTAGTGGCGGCGGGAGATACGCAGTATTTT	CASSLVAAGDTQYF
TRBJ2-1	18	TRBV5-1	NA	few	TGCGCCAGCAGCCTATTTCCGGGAGTTCTAGGGCGGCACAATGAGCAGTTCTTC	CASSLFPGVLGRHNEQFF
TRBJ2-5	13	TRBV29-1	TRBD2	NA	TGCAGCGTTGTAGCGGGAGGGCTTGGGACCCAGTACTTC	CSVVAGGLGTQYF
TRBJ2-3	16	TRBV20-1	TRBD2	few	TGCAGTGCAACCGGGACTAGGAAGGCGCCCACAGATACGCAGTATTTT	CSATGTRKAPTDTQYF
TRBJ2-1	13	TRBV3-1	NA	NA	TGTGCCAGCAGCCATCTGGGAAACAATGAGCAGTTCTTC	CASSHLGNNEQFF
TRBJ2-7	14	TRBV29-1	TRBD1	NA	TGCAGCGTTGAAGAGAAAGGACAGGGCTACGAGCAGTACTTC	CSVEEKGQGYEQYF
TRBJ2-1	12	TRBV24-1	NA	few	TGTGCCACCGGGATGAGAATCGATGAGCAGTTCTTC	CATGMRIDEQFF
TRBJ1-1	15	TRBV12-3/TRBV12-4	TRBD1	NA	TGTGCCAGCAGACGACAGGGGTTGGCGAACACTGAAGCTTTCTTT	CASRRQGLANTEAFF
TRBJ2-5	16	TRBV4-1	NA	NA	TGCGCCAGCAGCCAAGAAAGCTTACAGGGAGGGGAGACCCAGTACTTC	CASSQESLQGGETQYF
TRBJ1-1	13	TRBV7-9	NA	few	TGTGCCAGCAGCTCGGCATTGAGCACTGAAGCTTTCTTT	CASSSALSTEAFF
TRBJ2-3	14	TRBV6-2/TRBV6-3	NA	few	TGTGCCAGCAGTTACTTGCAGAATAGGGATACGCAGTATTTT	CASSYLQNRDTQYF
TRBJ2-1	13	TRBV10-1	TRBD1	NA	TGCGCCACCGGACAGGGGAGGGACAATGAGCAGTTCTTC	CATGQGRDNEQFF
TRBJ1-2	14	TRBV20-1	TRBD1	NA	TGCAGTGCGCAGACAGGGCCAAGTGACTATGGCTACACCTTC	CSAQTGPSDYGYTF
TRBJ1-2	15	TRBV6-6	NA	NA	TGTGCCAGCAACCTCGGCGGGAGGCAATCGTTGGGCTACACCTTC	CASNLGGRQSLGYTF
TRBJ2-7	13	TRBV6-2/TRBV6-3	NA	few	TGTGCCAGCAAGGGTGCGGACTACTACGAGCAGTACTTC	CASKGADYYEQYF
TRBJ2-1	12	TRBV6-2/TRBV6-3	NA	once	TGTGCCAGCAGCCTCGCTTTTCCTGAGCAGTTCTTC	CASSLAFPEQFF
TRBJ1-6	15	TRBV28	NA	NA	TGTGCCAGTACCAGTTTAACCCGAGTGGAGTCACCCCTCCACTTT	CASTSLTRVESPLHF
TRBJ2-1	15	TRBV14	NA	few	TGTGCCAGCAGCCAAGAAACTTTCTCAGCCAATGAGCAGTTCTTC	CASSQETFSANEQFF
TRBJ2-2	12	TRBV29-1	NA	few	TGCAGCGTTTGCCGGGACTGGGGGGAGCTGTTTTTT	CSVCRDWGELFF
TRBJ2-6	16	TRBV6-2/TRBV6-3	NA	NA	TGTGCCAGCAGCCCCCTTGAGCGTTCAGGGGCCAACGTCCTGACTTTC	CASSPLERSGANVLTF
TRBJ2-1	14	TRBV5-1	TRBD2	few	TGCGCCAGCAGCTTTAGCGGGAGTATAAATGAGCAGTTCTTC	CASSFSGSINEQFF
TRBJ2-1	13	TRBV20-1	NA	NA	TGCAGTGCTAGTAGGCCTAACTACAATGAGCAGTTCTTC	CSASRPNYNEQFF
TRBJ2-1	14	TRBV20-1	NA	few	TGCAGTGCTAGATTACCCGGGAGTGGTGGCGAGCAGTTCTTC	CSARLPGSGGEQFF
TRBJ2-5	18	TRBV7-9	NA	NA	TGTGCCAGCAGCCCAAAACTCATCAGGAACGGGTACCAAGAGACCCAGTACTTC	CASSPKLIRNGYQETQYF
TRBJ1-2	14	TRBV5-5	NA	few	TGTGCCAGCAGAGGGGCAGGGCGAGTAGGAGGCTACACCTTC	CASRGAGRVGGYTF
TRBJ2-3	17	TRBV15	NA	NA	TGTGCCACCAGCTACCTGGACGCTCGCCCTAGCACAGATACGCAGTATTTT	CATSYLDARPSTDTQYF
TRBJ2-7	13	TRBV12-3/TRBV12-4	TRBD1	NA	TGTGCCAGCAGCAGGACAGGGATCCACGAGCAGTACTTC	CASSRTGIHEQYF
TRBJ1-4	15	TRBV12-3/TRBV12-4	TRBD1	NA	TGTGCCAGCACTACCGGGACAGGGCCTAATGAAAAACTGTTTTTT	CASTTGTGPNEKLFF
TRBJ1-6	14	TRBV10-3	TRBD1	few	TGTGCCATCAGGGGGACAGTCAACAATTCACCCCTCCACTTT	CAIRGTVNNSPLHF
TRBJ1-2	12	TRBV2	NA	many	TGTGCCAGTTCGGACGGAAACTATGGCTACACCTTC	CASSDGNYGYTF
TRBJ2-1	12	TRBV6-1	NA	NA	TGTGCCAGCAGTGAATCAGGCCATGAGCAGTTCTTC	CASSESGHEQFF
TRBJ2-7	13	TRBV14	NA	few	TGTGCCAGCAGCCAAGATTGGACCTACGAGCAGTACTTC	CASSQDWTYEQYF
TRBJ2-7	13	TRBV7-2	NA	NA	TGTGCCAGCAGCAAGGGACCGTCCTACGAGCAGTACTTC	CASSKGPSYEQYF
TRBJ1-1	17	TRBV7-2	TRBD1	few	TGTGCCAGCAGCTTAGCAGGGGGCGCAGGTTTGGACACTGAAGCTTTCTTT	CASSLAGGAGLDTEAFF
TRBJ2-7	14	TRBV29-1	NA	NA	TGCAGCGTTGAAGATCCAGACAATCCCTACGAGCAGTACTTC	CSVEDPDNPYEQYF
TRBJ2-3	13	TRBV10-3	TRBD2	once	TGTGCCATCTGGGAGACTAGCAGAGATACGCAGTATTTT	CAIWETSRDTQYF
TRBJ2-7	12	TRBV20-1	NA	once	TGCAGTGCTGAGACTGGACCCTACGAGCAGTACTTC	CSAETGPYEQYF
TRBJ2-5	13	TRBV7-9	NA	NA	TGTGCCAGCAGCCCCACTAGTAGTGAGACCCAGTACTTC	CASSPTSSETQYF
TRBJ2-5	13	TRBV12-3/TRBV12-4	TRBD1	NA	TGTGCCAGCAGCGGGACAGTCCAAGAGACCCAGCACTTC	CASSGTVQETQHF
TRBJ2-5	12	TRBV29-1	NA	NA	TGCAGCGTTGTGACGAAGGGAGAGACCCAGTACTTC	CSVVTKGETQYF
TRBJ2-7	12	TRBV28	TRBD2	NA	TGTGCCAGCAGATCGACTAGCGGAAGGCAGTCCTTC	CASRSTSGRQSF
TRBJ2-7	15	TRBV19	NA	NA	TGTGCCAGTAGTATGTCGGTAGGGCAGGCCTACGAGCAGTACTTC	CASSMSVGQAYEQYF
TRBJ2-7	14	TRBV2	NA	NA	TGTGCCAGCAGTGAAATTGCTGACCTTGGTGAGCAGTACTTC	CASSEIADLGEQYF
TRBJ2-1	15	TRBV7-3	NA	NA	TGTGCCAGCAGCCCCGGGATAGCGGCCCACAATGAGCAGTTCTTC	CASSPGIAAHNEQFF
TRBJ2-7	15	TRBV4-3	NA	few	TGCGCCAGCAGCCAAAGGAGGGCAAGCTCCTACGAGCAGTACTTC	CASSQRRASSYEQYF
TRBJ2-1	15	TRBV20-1	TRBD1	NA	TGCAGTGCTAGAGATGGGACAGGGGGGTACAATGAGCAGTTCTTC	CSARDGTGGYNEQFF
TRBJ2-1	15	TRBV4-3	TRBD2	NA	TGCGCCAGCAGCCGAGCTAGCGGGGTTTACAATGAGCAGTTCTTC	CASSRASGVYNEQFF